The text below deals with one T cell receptor beta chain. Its matching antigen is unknown. One end of the junction is discordant with germline, which a read error may explain. Co-extracted RNA and DNA came from around 20-30 mg of unsorted bulk tissue. Enrolled patients were chronically infected with HBV and treatment-naive. Five distinct regions per tumor were sampled. The CDR3 covers 16 residues. Germline CDR1 is SGHAT and CDR2 is FQNNGV. The investigators made TCR beta cDNA from approximately 0.5 ug total RNA, using a constant-region primer. Each TCR beta library was derived from three nested multiplex PCR rounds that employed slightly modified ARM-PCR. TRBV1-TRBV30 forward primers paired with a C-beta reverse primer drove the first two PCR rounds, roughly 9 cycles each. TCRdb independently ran MiXCR on the multiplex PCR reads; one entry per CDR3 protein. Of some 110,000 distinct CDR3 sequences listed, roughly 80% are singletons.

These data are taken from a study of tumor-infiltrating lymphocytes in primary liver carcinoma. Study at large: Staging placed the tumors at T1-T3 N0M0, and they measured about 4.2 to 10 cm across.

Findings and caveats of the study: The study found tumor-adjacent and tumor-blood pairs overlapped less than tumor region pairs.

The rearrangement joins TRBV11-2 to TRBJ2-3, with TRBD1 matching over 10 bases. This receptor was taken from a man between 35 and 55 years old with primary liver carcinoma and hepatitis B virus infection. Sequencing was performed on liver tumor tissue from sampling region 3. Subset denoted: tumor region T3, left-lateral pole. CDR3 protein: CASNPWTGGDTDTQYF. In nucleotides, the CDR3 is TGTGCCAGCAACCCGTGGACAGGGGGGGACACAGATACACAGTATTTT.